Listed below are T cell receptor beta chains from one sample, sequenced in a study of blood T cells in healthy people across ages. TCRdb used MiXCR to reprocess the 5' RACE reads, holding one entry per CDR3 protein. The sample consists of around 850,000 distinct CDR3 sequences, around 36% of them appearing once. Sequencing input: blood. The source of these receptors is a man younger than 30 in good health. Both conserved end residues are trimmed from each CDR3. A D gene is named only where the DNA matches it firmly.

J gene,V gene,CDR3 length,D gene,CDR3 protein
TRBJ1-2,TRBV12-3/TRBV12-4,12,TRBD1,ASSTSFTGVGYT
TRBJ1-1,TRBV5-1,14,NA,ASSLATALGGTEAF
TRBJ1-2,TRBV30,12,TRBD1,AWSRDRGMHGYT
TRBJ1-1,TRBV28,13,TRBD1,ASRPRTGGITEAF
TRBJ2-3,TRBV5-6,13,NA,ASSLGSGRADTQY
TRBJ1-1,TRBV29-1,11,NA,SVRAGLETEAF
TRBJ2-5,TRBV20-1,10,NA,SARGEEETQY
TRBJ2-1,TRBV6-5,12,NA,ASSDSNLYNEQF
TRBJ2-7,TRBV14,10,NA,ASSRLGNEQY
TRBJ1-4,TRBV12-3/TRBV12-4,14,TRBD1,ASSLKTWGTVEKLF
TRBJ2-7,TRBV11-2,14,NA,ASSSLPDRLFGEQY
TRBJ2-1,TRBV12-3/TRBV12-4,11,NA,ASIGDYYNEQF
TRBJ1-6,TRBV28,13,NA,ASRGGDRDNSPLH
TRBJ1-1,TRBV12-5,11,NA,ASGLGANTEAF
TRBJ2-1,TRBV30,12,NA,AWSGQYPRETQF
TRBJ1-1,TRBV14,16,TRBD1,ASSQDPVTGWVNTEAF
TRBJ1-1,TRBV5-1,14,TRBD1,ASSSRDRWVRTEAF
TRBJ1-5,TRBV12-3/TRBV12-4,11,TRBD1,ASRDRRNQPQH
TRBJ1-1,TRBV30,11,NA,AWSSGARTEAF
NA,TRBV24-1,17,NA,ATSDLRRGIDSFQETQF
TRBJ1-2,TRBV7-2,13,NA,ASRLRYTGPYGYT
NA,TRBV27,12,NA,ASSFLQGVREQY
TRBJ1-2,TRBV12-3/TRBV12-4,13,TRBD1,ASSLQSRDRDGYT
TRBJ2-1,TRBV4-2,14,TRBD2,ASSQDPSGGAGEQF
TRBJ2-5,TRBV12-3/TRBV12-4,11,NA,ASRLGQRETQY
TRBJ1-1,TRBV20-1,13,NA,SAWKRRDPNTEAF
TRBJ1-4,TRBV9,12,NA,ASSTGGVGEKLF
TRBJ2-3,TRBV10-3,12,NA,AISGYRSTDTQY
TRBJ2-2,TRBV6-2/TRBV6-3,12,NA,ASSHGQNTGELF
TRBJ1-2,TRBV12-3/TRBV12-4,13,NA,ASSLDGGIGYGYT
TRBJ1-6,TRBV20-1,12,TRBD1,SAIPAGQSSPLH
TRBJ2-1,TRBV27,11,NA,ASSSLNYNEQF
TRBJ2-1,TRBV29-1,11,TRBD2,SAGLAAKETQF
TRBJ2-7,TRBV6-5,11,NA,ASSVRVQGEQY
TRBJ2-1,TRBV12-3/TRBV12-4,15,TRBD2,ASSLVLAGPSYNEQF
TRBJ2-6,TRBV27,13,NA,ASRQEGSGANVLT
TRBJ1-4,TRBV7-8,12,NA,ASARVGSNEKLF
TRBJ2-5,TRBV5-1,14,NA,ASSLGTDFHQETQY
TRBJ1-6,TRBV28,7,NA,ASSPPLH
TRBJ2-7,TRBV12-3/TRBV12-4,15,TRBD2,ASSLGLAGGPGIEQY
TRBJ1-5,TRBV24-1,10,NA,ATSDIDQPQH